A single sample is the source of the 22 T cell receptor beta chains below, sequenced in a study of cytomegalovirus exposure and HLA in healthy donors. Researchers ran the PCR with 60 Vbeta and 13 Jbeta primers. TCRdb's copy holds only in-frame clones and misses some; the assay was immunoSEQ multiplex PCR. This table has 70,000 to 80,000 clones, 82% appearing once. The sample consisted of PBMCs. The receptors originated from a man younger than 35 in good health and CMV-seronegative.

The chain recombines TRBV7-2 with TRBJ2-1, with 8 bases lining up with TRBD1. V lost 5 bases to trimming and J lost 5 bases; unmatched junction nucleotides: 8. The CDR3 totals 15 residues. Germline V gene data show CDR1 as SGHTA and CDR2 as FQGNSA. CDR3 DNA sequence: TGTGCCAGCAGCGGGCGGACAGGGATTCACAATGAGCAGTTCTTC. Its translation is CASSGRTGIHNEQFF.

The table lists this clone with a count of one. The gene calls are TRBV5-6 and TRBJ2-7, with D maybe TRBD1 (6 bases). Germline CDR1 and CDR2: SGHDT and YYEEEE. V was clipped by 1 base and J by 3 bases, with 14 bases between them. The CDR3 is 15 amino acids. The CDR3 bases are TGTGCCAGCAGCTTGTACCGGGGACATAACTACGAGCAGTACTTC. Its protein product is CASSLYRGHNYEQYF. The whole variable domain, filled in from reference TRBV5-6 and TRBJ2-7, reads DAGVTQSPTHLIKTRGQQVTLRCSPKSGHDTVSWYQQALGQGPQFIFQYYEEEERQRGNFPDRFSGHQFPNYSSELNVNALLLGDSALYLCASSLYRGHNYEQYFGPGTRLTVT.

This clone occurred a few times. This chain uses TRBV10-2 with TRBJ2-7; 8 nucleotides line up with TRBD2. The CDR3 has 15 residues. V was clipped by 3 bases and J by 3 bases; unmatched bases: 7. The germline V gene has CDR1 WSHSY and CDR2 SAAADI. The CDR3 loop is CASSDSRGGRYEQYF. As DNA, the CDR3 is TGCGCCAGCAGTGATTCCCGGGGGGGCCGCTACGAGCAGTACTTC.

The chain has TRBV6-6 and TRBJ2-3; D might be TRBD1 (7 bases). Looked up from germline, CDR1 is MNHNY and CDR2 is SVGAGI (reference sequence). Trimming pared 2 bases from V and 4 bases from J, leaving 13 bases between. The CDR3 has 15 amino acids. CDR3: CASSYGGGQADTQYF. Written as DNA, the CDR3 is TGTGCCAGCAGTTACGGAGGGGGCCAAGCAGATACGCAGTATTTT.

The table lists this clone with a count of one. The DNA of the CDR3 is TGTGCCAGCAGCTCCCCTTGGGGACGAATTAGCGGGGCGAACACCGGGGAGCTGTTTTTT. Amino acids: CASSSPWGRISGANTGELFF. This chain uses TRBV7-8 with TRBJ2-2, with 8 bases lining up with TRBD2. The V gene end was trimmed by 4 bases and the J gene end by 0 bases; junction bases not matched to a gene: 16. CDR3 size: 20 residues. Germline loops: CDR1 SGHVS, CDR2 FQNEAQ.

This chain uses TRBV7-6 with TRBJ2-5; 7 bases fit TRBD2. Germline assignment: CDR1 SGHVS and CDR2 FNYEAQ. The CDR3 runs to 15 residues. Unmatched junction bases numbered 10, after V lost 6 bases and J lost 3 bases. The CDR3 region has the DNA TGTGCCAGCAGTGGACTAGAGAACAGGAAAGAGACCCAGTACTTC. Its protein product is CASSGLENRKETQYF.

This chain links TRBV4-1 with TRBJ2-7; maybe TRBD1 (7 bases). Germline values: CDR1 MGHRA, CDR2 YSYEKL. The CDR3 spans 14 residues. With 3 bases removed from V and 3 bases from J, the gap between germline ends came to 12 bases. The DNA of the CDR3 is TGCGCCAGCAGCCAGGAGGGACAGTTCTACGAGCAGTACTTC. This encodes CASSQEGQFYEQYF.

The chain carries TRBV15 and TRBJ1-3; 8 bases are a match to TRBD1. Germline V gene sequence: CDR1 LNHNV, CDR2 YYDKDF (reference sequence). The CDR3 totals 15 residues. The V segment lost 1 base and the J segment 4 bases; nucleotides outside the gene matches: 3. CDR3 coding DNA: TGTGCCACCAGCAGAGGCCAGGGGGCAGGAAACACCATATATTTT. Translated, it gives CATSRGQGAGNTIYF.

The J gene is TRBJ2-1, the V gene TRBV5-1; D is unclear. V gave up 0 bases and J gave up 7 bases, with 8 bases separating them. The CDR3 length is 13 residues. Germline V gives CDR1 SGHRS, CDR2 YFSETQ. CDR3 nucleotide sequence: TGCGCCAGCAGCTTGGGCGGTCTGAATGAGCAGTTCTTC. Translated: CASSLGGLNEQFF.

The gene calls are TRBV28 and TRBJ2-1; 7 positions match TRBD1. Looked up from germline, CDR1 is MDHEN and CDR2 is SYDVKM. V was clipped by 5 bases and J by 5 bases; unmatched bases: 9. This CDR3 has 15 residues. CDR3 loop: CASSLPDRADNEQFF. CDR3 nucleotide sequence: TGTGCCAGCAGTCTTCCAGACAGGGCGGACAATGAGCAGTTCTTC. The variable domain in full, completed from reference TRBV28 and TRBJ2-1, reads DVKVTQSSRYLVKRTGEKVFLECVQDMDHENMFWYRQDPGLGLRLIYFSYDVKMKEKGDIPEGYSVSREKKERFSLILESASTNQTSMYLCASSLPDRADNEQFFGPGTRLTVL.

The chain links TRBV7-2 to TRBJ2-2; 12 positions match TRBD2. J lost 5 bases, V lost 3 bases, and 4 bases had no gene match. The CDR3 covers 16 residues. Germline CDR1 reads SGHTA; CDR2 reads FQGNSA. The CDR3 sequence: CASSLTSGSGTGELFF. In DNA form, the CDR3 reads TGTGCCAGCAGCTTGACTAGCGGGAGTGGTACCGGGGAGCTGTTTTTT. The entire variable domain, with the rest obtained from reference TRBV7-2 and TRBJ2-2, is as follows: GAGVSQSPSNKVTEKGKDVELRCDPISGHTALYWYRQSLGQGLEFLIYFQGNSAPDKSGLPSDRFSAERTGGSVSTLTIQRTQQEDSAVYLCASSLTSGSGTGELFFGEGSRLTVL.

The chain joins TRBV27 to TRBJ1-2, with 9 bases that match TRBD1. This CDR3 comprises 16 residues. V shed 5 bases and J 5 bases; nucleotides not matched to a gene: 12. Looked up from germline, CDR1 is MNHEY and CDR2 is SMNVEV (reference sequence). CDR3 bases: TGTGCCAGCAGTCCCAGCAGGGGACAGGGAGATTATGGCTACACCTTC. This encodes CASSPSRGQGDYGYTF.

This clone was seen more than once but under ten times. The rearrangement uses TRBV5-1 and TRBJ1-2; 11 bases map to TRBD1. Germline trimming cut 4 bases from V and 7 bases from J; bases unmatched to any gene: 12. Germline CDR1 reads SGHRS; CDR2 reads YFSETQ. This CDR3 comprises 16 residues. CDR3 nucleotides: TGCGCCAGCAGCCACGGATGGACAGGGGGCTGGGGTGGCTACACCTTC. Its protein product is CASSHGWTGGWGGYTF.

The V call is TRBV7-3, the J call TRBJ2-5; 9 bases map to TRBD1. The J call may be faulty, since TRBJ2-7 better matches the DNA end. CDR1 and CDR2 from the germline V gene are SGHTA and FQGTGA. The length of the CDR3 is 16 residues. Here the CDR3 reads CASSPAGDRASYEQYF. The CDR3 coding sequence is TGTGCCAGCAGCCCCGCCGGGGACAGGGCCTCTTACGAGCAGTACTTC.

J is TRBJ2-7 and V is TRBV7-9, with TRBD2 matching over 13 bases. V trimming: 5 bases; J trimming: 4 bases; junction bases outside the gene matches: 11. This CDR3 is built from 17 residues. CDR1 and CDR2 (germline): SEHNR, FQNEAQ (reference sequence). The CDR3 DNA reads TGTGCCAGCAGCCCCCGGACTAGCGGGGGAACCACGTACGAGCAGTACTTC. Amino acid sequence: CASSPRTSGGTTYEQYF.

The V gene is TRBV28, the J gene TRBJ2-5; 14 positions match TRBD2. The CDR3 extends over 19 amino acids. Trimming at V came to 5 bases and at J to 4 bases, leaving 15 bases not matched to a gene. Germline CDR1 MDHEN, CDR2 SYDVKM. The CDR3 region is CASSPGHGLAGGRAETQYF. DNA for the CDR3: TGTGCCAGCAGTCCTGGACACGGACTAGCGGGAGGTAGGGCAGAGACCCAGTACTTC.

The V gene is TRBV10-2, the J gene TRBJ2-2; 9 positions agree with TRBD1. With 3 bases clipped from V and 5 bases from J, the junction kept 7 bases outside the gene matches. Germline V gene sequence: CDR1 WSHSY, CDR2 SAAADI. The CDR3 has 16 amino acids. Here the CDR3 reads CASSDYRGLGTGELFF. The CDR3 DNA sequence: TGCGCCAGCAGTGATTACAGGGGGCTTGGGACCGGGGAGCTGTTTTTT.

This chain joins TRBV7-2 and TRBJ1-1; D not certain. Germline V CDR1 and CDR2: SGHTA, FQGNSA. The ends were cut back, 1 base at V and 12 bases at J, with 15 bases in the middle. The CDR3 is made up of 13 amino acids. The CDR3 spells CASSLVEGMITFF. Here the CDR3 DNA reads TGTGCCAGCAGCTTAGTTGAGGGAATGATAACTTTCTTT.

CDR3 nucleotide sequence: TGTGCCAGCAGCCATAGCCTAGAAAATGAGCAGTTCTTC. It is translated as CASSHSLENEQFF. The chain joins TRBV4-2 to TRBJ2-1; D is uncertain. This CDR3 is 13 amino acids long. Germline V gene lookup returns CDR1 LGHNA and CDR2 YNFKEQ. Deletions cut 3 bases from V and 7 bases from J, with 10 bases between.

This rearrangement joins TRBV13 to TRBJ1-1; D gene ambiguous. Trimming removed 5 bases from V and 6 bases from J, with 16 bases in between. This CDR3 spans 14 amino acids. Germline CDR1 reads PRHDT; CDR2 reads FYEKMQ (reference sequence). The CDR3 reads CASSPLGVWAEAFF. The CDR3 DNA reads TGTGCCAGCAGCCCGCTCGGGGTATGGGCTGAAGCTTTCTTT.

The chain links TRBV29-1 to TRBJ1-1; TRBD1 aligns across 11 bases. From germline, CDR1 is SQVTM and CDR2 ANQGSEA. V dropped 8 bases and J dropped 6; count of bases not matched to a gene: 14. This CDR3 is 15 amino acids long. CDR3 DNA sequence: TGCAGCAACCTATTCCCGGGACAGGGGGTTTCTGAAGCTTTCTTT. This encodes CSNLFPGQGVSEAFF.

The V and J genes are TRBV28 and TRBJ1-6; tentatively, D is TRBD1 (5 bases). The germline gives CDR1 MDHEN, CDR2 SYDVKM. V lost 3 bases and J 0 bases, leaving 9 bases between the germline ends. This CDR3 has 16 residues. The CDR3 coding sequence is TGTGCCAGCAGTTTTTGGGGCAGCTCCTATAATTCACCCCTCCACTTT. Translated: CASSFWGSSYNSPLHF.